A selection of T cell receptor beta chains follows, all from one sample in a study of beta chain features in type 1 diabetes. Method: immunoSEQ multiplex PCR; TCRdb's copy keeps in-frame clones and lacks some. The data contain around 430,000 clones, around 30% of them seen just once; the ten biggest clones take up 0.05% to 0.07%. The specimen was naive CD4+ T cells from blood. The receptor source for this set is a man between 18 and 29 years old in good health. Each CDR3 is given with its conserved first and last residue. A D gene is named only where the DNA matches it firmly. A clone size is listed for some rows: how often the clone was seen (once, few, many), or a class if it is expanded.

abundance	d_gene	j_gene	v_gene	CDR3nt	CDR3aa
-	TRBD2	TRBJ2-7	TRBV25-1	TGTGCCAGCAGTGAATCTGACCAGCGGGAGAGTTCCTACGAGCAGTACTTC	CASSESDQRESSYEQYF
-	-	TRBJ2-1	TRBV28	TGTGCCAGCAGTTCCCCCGGGACACCCTACAATGAGCAGTTCTTC	CASSSPGTPYNEQFF
-	TRBD1	TRBJ2-5	TRBV5-4	TGTGCCAGCAGCTTGGACAGGGGGCGGGAGGAGACCCAGTACTTC	CASSLDRGREETQYF
-	-	TRBJ2-7	TRBV5-1	TGCGCCAGCAGGGAGGGGAGCTCCTACGAGCAGTACTTC	CASREGSSYEQYF
few	-	TRBJ2-1	TRBV5-6	TGTGCCAGCAGCTTGGAGATACCGGGACCGGACAATGAGCAGTTCTTC	CASSLEIPGPDNEQFF
few	TRBD2	TRBJ2-5	TRBV5-1	TGCGCCAGCAGCTTCGCTCCGGGTGGCGGGAGAATGGAGACCCAGTACTTC	CASSFAPGGGRMETQYF
-	-	TRBJ2-7	TRBV6-6	TGTGCCAGCAGTCACTCCTACGAGCAGTACTTC	CASSHSYEQYF
few	-	TRBJ2-3	TRBV5-1	TGCGCCAGCAGCTACCCGACAGATACGCAGTATTTT	CASSYPTDTQYF
few	-	TRBJ1-2	TRBV11-2	TGTGCCAGCAGCTTAGATCAAGGGCAGGGAGCGTATGGCTACACCTTC	CASSLDQGQGAYGYTF
-	-	TRBJ2-7	TRBV28	TGTGCCAGCAGTCCTCCCGGGACACACTACGAGCAGTACTTC	CASSPPGTHYEQYF
-	-	TRBJ2-1	TRBV11-2	TGTGCCACCTCTGGCGGGACGGATGAGCAGTTCTTC	CATSGGTDEQFF
few	TRBD2	TRBJ2-3	TRBV5-1	TGCGCCAGCAGCCGTAGCGGGAATTGGGATACGCAGTATTTT	CASSRSGNWDTQYF
-	TRBD2	TRBJ2-7	TRBV7-2	TGTGCCAGCACGAGGCGGGAGGGGACCTACGAGCAGTACTTC	CASTRREGTYEQYF
-	-	TRBJ2-3	TRBV5-1	TGCGCCAGCAGCGATCGGATCACAGATACGCAGTATTTT	CASSDRITDTQYF
few	-	TRBJ1-2	TRBV30	TGTGCCTGGAGACCTCCGACCGTTCGTAACTATGGCTACACCTTC	CAWRPPTVRNYGYTF
-	-	TRBJ1-5	TRBV30	TGTGCCTGGAGGGCCCGGGGAATCGATCAGCCCCAGCATTTT	CAWRARGIDQPQHF
-	-	TRBJ1-4	TRBV9	TGTGCCAGCAGCGCGGGTTTCAGGGCAGCTAATGAAAAACTGTTTTTT	CASSAGFRAANEKLFF
-	-	TRBJ2-5	TRBV6-6	TGTGCCAGCAGTCGGCCGGGCATCCAAGAGACCCAGTACTTC	CASSRPGIQETQYF
-	TRBD2	TRBJ2-1	TRBV9	TGTGCCAGCAGCGTAGACAGCGGGGGCAGCTATGATGAGCAGTTCTTC	CASSVDSGGSYDEQFF
few	TRBD1	TRBJ2-7	TRBV4-3	TGCGCCAGCAGCCAAGTGGCTGACAGGGATGCCTACGAGCAGTACTTC	CASSQVADRDAYEQYF
once	-	TRBJ1-2	TRBV29-1	TGCAGCGTTGAAGACCTCGGGAGGGGCTATGGCTACACCTTC	CSVEDLGRGYGYTF
few	-	TRBJ2-2	TRBV29-1	TGCAGCGCCGATCCGCGCAGCACCGGGGAGCTGTTTTTT	CSADPRSTGELFF
-	-	TRBJ2-1	TRBV27	TGTGCCAGCAAGGGGGCTGGGAGGAATGAGCAGTTCTTC	CASKGAGRNEQFF
-	TRBD2	TRBJ2-7	TRBV30	TGTGCCTGGAGTGTGGGGCGGGAGCGCGAGCAGTACTTC	CAWSVGREREQYF
few	-	TRBJ1-2	TRBV28	TGTGCCAGCACTCGGGAGCCGCGCGGCGGCTACACCTTC	CASTREPRGGYTF
few	TRBD2	TRBJ2-1	TRBV4-2	TGTGCCAGCAGCCAAGACCCGCAAACGGGACTAGCGAACAATGAGCAGTTCTTC	CASSQDPQTGLANNEQFF
few	-	TRBJ2-1	TRBV5-1	TGCGCCAGCAGGGCTGACATGAGTTACAATGAGCAGTTCTTC	CASRADMSYNEQFF
few	-	TRBJ1-5	TRBV30	TGTGCCTGGAGGCAGGGATTCAAGCCCCAGCATTTT	CAWRQGFKPQHF
-	-	TRBJ2-7	TRBV25-1	TGTGCCAGCAGTGAACAAGGAGGTCTCGACTCCTACGAGCAGTACTTC	CASSEQGGLDSYEQYF
few	-	TRBJ2-1	TRBV5-1	TGCGCCAGCAGCTTGACAGAGGGACCGAGCTCCTACAATGAGCAGTTCTTC	CASSLTEGPSSYNEQFF
few	-	TRBJ1-2	TRBV15	TGTGCCACCAGCAGAGATTGGGCCTCAACGGATGGCTACACCTTC	CATSRDWASTDGYTF
-	TRBD1	TRBJ2-7	TRBV29-1	TGCAGCGTTAGGGACAGCCCCCACGAGCAGTACTTC	CSVRDSPHEQYF
-	TRBD2	TRBJ2-5	TRBV7-2	TGTGCCAGCAGCTTAGGGCTAGCGGAGCCCCAAGAGACCCAGTACTTC	CASSLGLAEPQETQYF
few	-	TRBJ2-7	TRBV15	TGTGCCACCAGCAGATCCGGCGTATTCGAGCAGTACTTC	CATSRSGVFEQYF
-	TRBD2	TRBJ2-7	TRBV9	TGTGCCAGCAGCCTTGGGACTAGCGGGATCTACGAGCAGTACTTC	CASSLGTSGIYEQYF
few	TRBD2	TRBJ2-7	TRBV10-3	TGTGCCATCAGTGATCTGAATAGCGGGCCCTACGAGCAGTACTTC	CAISDLNSGPYEQYF
-	-	TRBJ2-1	TRBV27	TGTGCCAGCACCTTGTGGGGGCCAGGAAATGAGCAGTTCTTC	CASTLWGPGNEQFF
-	TRBD1	TRBJ1-5	TRBV30	TGTGGGACAGGGGGTTCCTTCAATCAGCCCCAGCATTTT	CGTGGSFNQPQHF
-	TRBD2	TRBJ2-2	TRBV30	TGTGCCTGGAGTCCCTCGGGACTAGCGGGAGGGCCTGGGGAGCTGTTTTTT	CAWSPSGLAGGPGELFF
-	-	TRBJ2-3	TRBV18	TGTGCCAGCTCACCACTCAAAGGCACAGATACGCAGTATTTT	CASSPLKGTDTQYF
-	-	TRBJ2-5	TRBV29-1	TGCAGCGCCCCAGCCGAGAGCGACCAAGAGACCCAGTACTTC	CSAPAESDQETQYF
-	-	TRBJ2-1	TRBV15	TGTGCCACCAGCAGAGATAGAATTTCGAGGGAGCAGTTCTTC	CATSRDRISREQFF
few	-	TRBJ2-3	TRBV7-7	TGTGCTAGCAGCCTAGGGGAAGTCACAGATACGCAGTATTTT	CASSLGEVTDTQYF
few	TRBD1	TRBJ2-7	TRBV7-7	TGTGCTAGCAGCTTAACGCCGACAGGGTCGACCGAGCAGTACTTC	CASSLTPTGSTEQYF